The 6 T cell receptor beta chains below were found in one sample sequenced in a study of neurological immune-mediated disorders. TCRdb fed the 5' RACE reads into MiXCR, producing one record per CDR3 protein. Of roughly 80,000 distinct CDR3 sequences in the sample, over 15% are singletons; the top ten hold roughly 14%. Sequencing was performed on PBMCs. Receptor source: a woman in her thirties or forties in good health.

This clonotype was seen many times. The gene calls are TRBV7-2 and TRBJ1-2, with 8 bases identical to TRBD1. The CDR3 spans 12 residues. After removal of 4 bases from V and 8 bases from J, the junction contained 3 bases not matched to a gene. CDR1 SGHTA and CDR2 FQGNSA come from the germline V gene. The chain's CDR3 is CASSYGQGGYTF. CDR3 nucleotides: TGTGCCAGCAGCTACGGACAGGGAGGCTACACCTTC. Supplemented by reference TRBV7-2 and TRBJ1-2, the full variable domain reads GAGVSQSPSNKVTEKGKDVELRCDPISGHTALYWYRQSLGQGLEFLIYFQGNSAPDKSGLPSDRFSAERTGGSVSTLTIQRTQQEDSAVYLCASSYGQGGYTFGSGTRLTVV.

This clonotype showed up many times. The rearrangement uses TRBV6-2 or TRBV6-3 and TRBJ2-5, with 7 bases identical to TRBD2. J was trimmed by 2 bases and V by 5 bases; bases with no gene match: 5. CDR1 and CDR2 (germline): MNHEY, SVGEGT. This CDR3 spans 14 amino acids. In DNA form, the CDR3 reads TGTGCCAGCAGTGGGGACTATACTCAAGAGACCCAGTACTTC. Translating gives CASSGDYTQETQYF.

This clonotype was picked up many times. The chain carries TRBV5-1 and TRBJ2-1; D unresolved. The CDR3 has 13 amino acids. Deletions cut 4 bases from V and 3 bases from J, with 8 bases between. Per the germline V gene, CDR1 is SGHRS and CDR2 is YFSETQ. The CDR3 loop is CASSQNGYNEQFF. The CDR3 coding sequence is TGCGCCAGCAGCCAGAACGGCTACAATGAGCAGTTCTTC.

This clonotype was observed many times. This sequence joins TRBV7-2 and TRBJ2-1; D unresolved. The V end lost 5 bases, the J end lost 15 bases, and 17 bases lay between the germline ends. Germline V gene lookup returns CDR1 SGHTA and CDR2 FQGNSA. The CDR3 sequence is 12 residues long. This CDR3 reads CASSPPGDAPFF. As DNA, the CDR3 is TGTGCCAGCAGCCCACCTGGGGATGCGCCGTTCTTC.

This clonotype was recorded at least ten times. This chain links TRBV12-3 or TRBV12-4 with TRBJ2-3, with D hard to call. The CDR3 sequence is 13 residues long. The ends were cut back, 3 bases at V and 5 bases at J, with 9 bases in the middle. CDR3 in amino acids: CASSFRLQDTQYF. In DNA form, the CDR3 reads TGTGCCAGCAGTTTCAGGCTGCAAGATACGCAGTATTTT.

This clonotype showed up many times. This chain joins TRBV7-3 and TRBJ2-1; no clear D gene. The CDR3 length is 15 residues. Germline V lookup: CDR1 SGHTA, CDR2 FQGTGA. The V end lost 2 bases, the J end lost 0 bases, and 8 bases lay between the germline ends. CDR3 DNA sequence: TGTGCCAGCAGCTTAGGCGCAAGCTCCTACAATGAGCAGTTCTTC. Its protein is CASSLGASSYNEQFF.